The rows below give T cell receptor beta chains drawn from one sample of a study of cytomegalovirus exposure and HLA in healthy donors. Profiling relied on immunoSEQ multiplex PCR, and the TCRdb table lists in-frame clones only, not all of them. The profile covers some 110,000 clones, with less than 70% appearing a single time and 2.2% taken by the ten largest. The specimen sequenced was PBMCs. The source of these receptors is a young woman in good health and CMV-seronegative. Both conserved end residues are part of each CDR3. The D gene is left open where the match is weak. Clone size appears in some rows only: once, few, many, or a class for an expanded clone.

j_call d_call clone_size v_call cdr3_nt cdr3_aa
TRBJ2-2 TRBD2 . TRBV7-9 TGTGCCAGCAGCGGGACTAGCGGGAGGCCCGGGGAGCTGTTTTTT CASSGTSGRPGELFF
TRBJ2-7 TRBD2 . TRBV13 TGTGCCAGCGGACTCGGGACTAGCGGGAACAGACAGTACTTC CASGLGTSGNRQYF
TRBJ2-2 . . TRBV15 TGTGCCACCAGCATCGACACCGGGGAGCTGTTTTTT CATSIDTGELFF
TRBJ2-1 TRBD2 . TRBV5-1 TGCGCCAGCAAAGGGACTAGCGAGAGGTATGAGCAGTTCTTC CASKGTSERYEQFF
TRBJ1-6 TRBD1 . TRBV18 TGTGCCAGCTCCTGGGACAGTTATAATTCACCCCTCCACTTT CASSWDSYNSPLHF
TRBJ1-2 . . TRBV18 TGTGCCAGCTCGCCCGGGAGGGAGGCCTCTTATGGCTACACCTTC CASSPGREASYGYTF
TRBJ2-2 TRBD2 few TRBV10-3 TGTGCCATCAGTGAGCTAGCGGGAGACGGGGAGCTGTTTTTT CAISELAGDGELFF
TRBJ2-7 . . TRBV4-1 TGCGCCAGCAGCCAAGTGATTCCAGGACAGAGCTCCTACGAGCAGTACTTC CASSQVIPGQSSYEQYF
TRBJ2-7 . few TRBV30 TGTGCCTGGAGTCGACAGAGTCACACAGCGACCGAGCAGTACTTC CAWSRQSHTATEQYF
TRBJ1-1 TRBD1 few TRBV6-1 TGTGCCAGCAGAGAGACAGGGACGTACACTGAAGCTTTCTTT CASRETGTYTEAFF
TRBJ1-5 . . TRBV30 TGTGCCTGGAGTGTCATGAGCAATCAGCCCCAGCATTTT CAWSVMSNQPQHF
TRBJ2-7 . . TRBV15 TGTGCCACCAGCAGAGATCGAGGTGGGAGAGCCTACGAGCAGTACTTC CATSRDRGGRAYEQYF
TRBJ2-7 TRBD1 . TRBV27 TGTGCCAGCAGGGGGACAGGGAGCGAGCAGTACTTC CASRGTGSEQYF
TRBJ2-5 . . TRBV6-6 TGTGCCAGCAGTGGACCCGACAGCCTCCAAGAGACCCAGTACTTC CASSGPDSLQETQYF
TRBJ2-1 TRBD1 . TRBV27 TGTGCCAGCAGTAATATTAGGGGACAGGGGTTCTACAATGAGCAGTTCTTC CASSNIRGQGFYNEQFF
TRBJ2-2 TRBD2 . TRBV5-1 TGCGCCAGCAGCTTTGACAGCGGGAGGGCCGGGGAGCTGTTTTTT CASSFDSGRAGELFF
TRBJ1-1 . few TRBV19 TGTGCCAGTAGTATAGGAGGCGGTTTAGTAAAAGCTTTCTTT CASSIGGGLVKAFF